The 17 T cell receptor beta chains in this list originate from one sample, sequenced in a study of Ad26.COV2.S vaccination and SARS-CoV-2 variants. TCRdb keeps only in-frame clones here, not all; method: immunoSEQ multiplex PCR. The data show some 460,000 clones, roughly nine tenths seen once. Treatment indicated: roughly 20 received Ad26.COV2.S at low or high dose, single or two shots; about five received placebo; per-sample allocation not given. Vaccine and placebo recipients were sampled on day 63 after the first injection. Sequencing used peripheral blood, obtained in a trial of Ad26.COV2.S vaccine versus placebo. These TCRs come from a person between 18 and 65 years old who received the Ad26.COV2.S COVID-19 vaccine or a placebo.

The CDR3 coding sequence is TGCGCCAGCAGCCACCCTTTTGTGGGAGGAACTGAGCAGTTCTTC. This encodes CASSHPFVGGTEQFF. This chain uses TRBV4-1 with TRBJ2-1; D perhaps matches TRBD2 (6 bases). CDR1 MGHRA and CDR2 YSYEKL come from the germline V gene. The CDR3 extends over 15 amino acids. Trimming pared 3 bases from V and 9 bases from J, leaving 18 bases between.

This clone was detected only a few times. V is TRBV2 and J is TRBJ1-1, with TRBD1 matching over 7 bases. The V and J ends lost 6 bases and 1 base, in that order; junction bases with no gene match: 5. This CDR3 is built from 14 residues. Germline CDR1 SNHLY, CDR2 FYNNEI. The CDR3 loop is CASSQDRRNTEAFF. CDR3 DNA: TGTGCCAGCAGCCAGGACAGGAGGAACACTGAAGCTTTCTTT.

This clone was seen once. The V call is TRBV27, the J call TRBJ1-6; D is uncertain. CDR1 and CDR2 from the germline V gene are MNHEY and SMNVEV (reference sequence). V was cut by 2 bases and J by 4 bases, with 6 bases left in between. The CDR3 extends over 14 amino acids. CDR3 loop: CASSLIGYNSPLHF. CDR3 bases: TGTGCCAGCAGTTTAATTGGGTATAATTCACCCCTCCACTTT.

The chain employs TRBV5-4 and TRBJ2-7; D uncertain. This CDR3 region has 15 residues. Between the trimmed V and J ends, which lost 6 bases and 7 bases, there was a span of 23 bases. Germline lookup yields CDR1 SGHNT and CDR2 YYREEE (reference sequence). CDR3 amino acids: CASTASLGSPGEQYF. The CDR3 DNA reads TGTGCCAGCACCGCCAGCCTGGGATCCCCGGGTGAGCAGTACTTC.

The sample holds one count of this clone. The CDR3 sequence is CASSYSGSWNTGELFF. The CDR3, as DNA: TGTGCCAGCAGTTACAGCGGGAGTTGGAACACCGGGGAGCTGTTTTTT. This sequence joins TRBV6-5 and TRBJ2-2; 8 bases line up with TRBD2. V dropped 2 bases and J dropped 1; count of bases not matched to a gene: 3. Germline CDR1 MNHEY, CDR2 SVGAGI. The CDR3 is 16 amino acids.

CDR3 amino acids: CASSSLFNEQFF. CDR3 nucleotide sequence: TGTGCCAGCTCCTCGTTATTCAATGAGCAGTTCTTC. The chain couples TRBV12-3 or TRBV12-4 to TRBJ2-1; D uncertain. The CDR3 loop spans 12 amino acids. The V and J ends lost 8 bases and 6 bases respectively, with 11 bases between them.

The chain has TRBV11-2 and TRBJ1-3; tentatively, D is TRBD1 (5 bases). V shed 11 bases and J shed 4 bases, with 27 bases lying between them. The CDR3 length is 17 residues. Per the germline V gene, CDR1 is SGHAT and CDR2 is FQNNGV. In nucleotides, the CDR3 is TGTGCCTCCTCACCCAGCGTCGGGGCAGTTGAAGGAAACACCATATATTTT. Translation gives CASSPSVGAVEGNTIYF.

The chain employs TRBV28 and TRBJ2-7; 7 bases are shared with TRBD2. The germline CDR1 and CDR2 sequences are MDHEN and SYDVKM. The CDR3 is 13 amino acids. With 7 bases clipped from V and 2 bases from J, the junction kept 5 bases outside the gene matches. The DNA of the CDR3 is TGTGCCAGCACTCTGGCGGGGGCCTACGAGCAGTACTTC. It yields the protein CASTLAGAYEQYF.

This chain uses TRBV7-9 with TRBJ2-3; no firm D call. The CDR3 sequence is 15 residues long. Germline CDR1 SEHNR, CDR2 FQNEAQ (reference sequence). The germline V and J ends were trimmed by 5 bases and 5 bases, with 17 bases remaining between them. The CDR3 DNA follows: TGTGCCAGCAGCCTATTTATTTCATCGAAAGATACGCAGTATTTT. Translated, it gives CASSLFISSKDTQYF.

V is TRBV4-3 and J is TRBJ2-7, with a possible D match to TRBD1 (5 bases). V lost 0 bases, J lost 2 bases, and 23 bases lay in between. Germline loops: CDR1 LGHNA, CDR2 YSLEER. This CDR3 spans 19 amino acids. The CDR3 sequence: CASSQDYYSVGARAYEQYF. The CDR3 DNA reads as TGCGCCAGCAGCCAAGATTATTACTCGGTAGGGGCCAGAGCCTACGAGCAGTACTTC.

The chain uses TRBV11-1 and TRBJ2-1; the match to TRBD1 covers 7 bases. The CDR3 is made up of 16 amino acids. V shed 1 base and J 2 bases; nucleotides not matched to a gene: 5. The germline V gene encodes CDR1 SGHAT and CDR2 FQDESV (reference sequence). The DNA of the CDR3 is TGTGCCAGCAGCTTAGTGACAGGGTGGACCTACAATGAGCAGTTCTTC. As protein: CASSLVTGWTYNEQFF. Supplemented by reference TRBV11-1 and TRBJ2-1, the full variable domain reads EAEVAQSPRYKITEKSQAVAFWCDPISGHATLYWYRQILGQGPELLVQFQDESVVDDSQLPKDRFSAERLKGVDSTLKIQPAELGDSAMYLCASSLVTGWTYNEQFFGPGTRLTVL.

V is TRBV18 and J is TRBJ1-1, with D possibly being TRBD1 (5 bases). V was pared by 0 bases and J by 6 bases, with 11 bases between. This CDR3 has 14 amino acids. Germline-derived CDR1 and CDR2 are KGHSH and LQKENI. CDR3 residues: CASSPPGRAAEAFF. CDR3 DNA sequence: TGTGCCAGCTCACCACCCGGCAGGGCCGCTGAAGCTTTCTTT. Using reference TRBV18 and TRBJ1-1 for the parts outside the CDR3, the full variable domain is NAGVMQNPRHLVRRRGQEARLRCSPMKGHSHVYWYRQLPEEGLKFMVYLQKENIIDESGMPKERFSAEFPKEGPSILRIQQVVRGDSAAYFCASSPPGRAAEAFFGQGTRLTVV.

The chain joins TRBV29-1 to TRBJ2-3; 7 bases fit TRBD1. Trimming removed 1 base from V and 4 bases from J; junction bases left unmatched: 5. In germline, CDR1 is SQVTM, CDR2 ANQGSEA. This CDR3 is 14 amino acids long. CDR3 coding DNA: TGCAGCGTTGAAGGCCCCGGACAGGCAGATACGCAGTATTTT. It encodes CSVEGPGQADTQYF.

This clone appeared a few times. This chain links TRBV5-1 with TRBJ2-1; possibly TRBD1 or TRBD2 for D (7 bases each). Between the trimmed V and J ends, which lost 5 bases and 4 bases, there was a span of 13 bases. The CDR3 spans 14 residues. CDR1 and CDR2 (germline): SGHRS, YFSETQ. CDR3 in amino acids: CASRSQGGYNEQFF. The CDR3 DNA sequence: TGCGCCAGCAGGTCTCAGGGGGGGTACAATGAGCAGTTCTTC.

This clone was seen more than once but under ten times. The chain combines TRBV19 with TRBJ2-5; D is perhaps TRBD1 (5 bases). The CDR3 covers 15 residues. With 7 bases removed from V and 5 bases from J, the gap between germline ends came to 20 bases. Germline-derived CDR1 and CDR2 are LNHDA and SQIVND (reference sequence). The CDR3 loop reads CASKSRAHASETQYF. In DNA, the CDR3 is TGTGCCAGTAAAAGCAGGGCACACGCATCTGAGACCCAGTACTTC.

The rearrangement uses TRBV29-1 and TRBJ2-3, with 7 bases matching TRBD1. Germline V gene data show CDR1 as SQVTM and CDR2 as ANQGSEA. Germline trimming cut 3 bases from V and 4 bases from J; bases unmatched to any gene: 4. The CDR3 has 13 amino acids. The CDR3 here is CSVEAGGPDTQYF. CDR3 in DNA: TGCAGCGTTGAGGCAGGGGGTCCAGATACGCAGTATTTT.

The chain recombines TRBV5-5 with TRBJ1-5; D perhaps matches TRBD1 (5 bases). The V end lost 3 bases, the J end lost 0 bases, and 7 bases lay between the germline ends. The CDR3 spans 14 residues. Germline V CDR1 and CDR2: SGHKS, YYEKEE (reference sequence). CDR3 in DNA: TGTGCCAGCAGCTGGGGGGATAGCAATCAGCCCCAGCATTTT. This gives the protein CASSWGDSNQPQHF. Filled out from reference TRBV5-5 and TRBJ1-5, the complete variable domain reads DAGVTQSPTHLIKTRGQQVTLRCSPISGHKSVSWYQQVLGQGPQFIFQYYEKEERGRGNFPDRFSARQFPNYSSELNVNALLLGDSALYLCASSWGDSNQPQHFGDGTRLSIL.